This T cell receptor beta chain was documented in a study of early T cells in non-severe SARS-CoV-2 infection. One entry per CDR3 protein results from TCRdb running MiXCR on the 5' RACE reads. This table holds 70,000 to 85,000 distinct CDR3 sequences, 9% to 15% found once. Looked up from germline, CDR1 is SGHDT and CDR2 is YYEEEE. V lost 2 bases and J 1 base, leaving 10 bases between the germline ends. The CDR3 has 15 residues. The sequenced sample consisted of whole blood. V and J are TRBV5-6 and TRBJ1-5; D is unresolved. This clonotype was sampled from an adult who was a healthcare worker with PCR-confirmed SARS-CoV-2 infection or an uninfected control (not recorded which). Written as DNA, the CDR3 is TGTGCCAGCAGCTTAACACCTTCGAGCAATCAGCCCCAGCATTTT. It yields the protein CASSLTPSSNQPQHF.